The next 20 T cell receptor beta chains were all read from a single sample in a study of a mutant IDH1 vaccine in newly diagnosed glioma. The method was immunoSEQ multiplex PCR; TCRdb's version includes in-frame clones alone and lacks a portion of them. Here the sample spans about 60,000 clones, approximately 80% being singletons. These receptors' antigens are unknown. Time point denoted: week 11, during vaccination. Each vaccine dose was 300 ug of mutant IDH1 20-mer peptide, with topical imiquimod. Sequencing used PBMCs, obtained from a glioma patient whose treatment included an IDH1 peptide vaccine. The receptors were gathered from a man aged 25-45 years with glioma.

This chain links TRBV15 with TRBJ2-4; tentative D call: TRBD1 (5 bases). The germline V and J ends were trimmed by 0 bases and 3 bases, with 9 bases remaining between them. Germline CDR1 is LNHNV and CDR2 is YYDKDF (reference sequence). This CDR3 has 15 residues. The CDR3 loop reads CATSRDNTGKNIQYF. Here the CDR3 DNA reads TGTGCCACCAGCAGAGATAATACAGGCAAAAACATTCAGTACTTC.

This rearrangement joins TRBV19 to TRBJ2-5; 7 positions match TRBD2. The CDR3 loop spans 16 amino acids. CDR1 LNHDA and CDR2 SQIVND come from the germline V gene (reference sequence). V dropped 3 bases and J dropped 5; count of bases not matched to a gene: 12. In DNA form, the CDR3 reads TGTGCCAGTAGTATTGGGATAGCGGTCGGGAGGGAGACCCAGTACTTC. This encodes CASSIGIAVGRETQYF.

V gene TRBV6-5 combines with J gene TRBJ2-7; D might be TRBD1 or TRBD2, each matching 5 bases. V was clipped by 2 bases and J by 4 bases, with 15 bases between them. Germline loops: CDR1 MNHEY, CDR2 SVGAGI. This CDR3 spans 15 amino acids. As DNA, the CDR3 is TGTGCCAGCAGTTACGGGGAGACAGAGCTATACGAGCAGTACTTC. This encodes CASSYGETELYEQYF.

This chain connects TRBV7-8 to TRBJ1-2; no clear D gene. The CDR3 has 14 amino acids. The V gene lost 3 bases and the J gene lost 8 bases, with 16 bases spanning the gap. CDR1 and CDR2 from the germline V gene are SGHVS and FQNEAQ. CDR3 DNA: TGTGCCAGCAGCTTGAACGAGCATCGTCTAGGCTACACCTTC. Protein product: CASSLNEHRLGYTF.

CDR3 nucleotides: TGTGCCAGCAGCGTAGCAGCGGGAGTTTACAATGAGCAGTTCTTC. Translated: CASSVAAGVYNEQFF. This chain connects TRBV9 to TRBJ2-1; 8 bases match TRBD2. V dropped 0 bases and J dropped 4; count of bases not matched to a gene: 3. Germline V lookup: CDR1 SGDLS, CDR2 YYNGEE. This CDR3 region has 15 residues.

The chain recombines TRBV7-6 with TRBJ2-3; 13 bases line up with TRBD2. J was trimmed by 3 bases and V by 3 bases; bases with no gene match: 12. The germline V gene has CDR1 SGHVS and CDR2 FNYEAQ. This CDR3 spans 19 amino acids. This chain's CDR3 is CASSFTSGRASGLTDTQYF. CDR3 nucleotide sequence: TGTGCCAGCAGCTTCACTAGCGGGAGGGCCTCGGGGCTAACAGATACGCAGTATTTT.

V is TRBV10-2 and J is TRBJ2-5; D gene unclear. The germline V gene encodes CDR1 WSHSY and CDR2 SAAADI. The CDR3 has 14 amino acids. Deletions cut 4 bases from V and 2 bases from J, with 11 bases between. Here the CDR3 DNA reads TGCGCCAGCAGTGGTAGCAGTAAACAAGAGACCCAGTACTTC. This codes for CASSGSSKQETQYF.

The rearrangement joins TRBV2 to TRBJ2-5; TRBD2 is a possible D gene (6 bases). The J call may not be correct, given that the DNA end is closer to TRBJ2-7. Germline V gives CDR1 SNHLY, CDR2 FYNNEI. CDR3 length: 14 residues. The CDR3 sequence is CASSAGSFPYEQYF. The CDR3 DNA sequence: TGTGCCAGCAGTGCCGGGAGTTTCCCCTACGAGCAGTACTTC.

Here the CDR3 reads CASSITASGRGGQETQYF. Written as DNA, the CDR3 is TGTGCCAGTAGTATAACAGCGAGCGGGAGAGGTGGTCAAGAGACCCAGTACTTC. The rearrangement joins TRBV19 to TRBJ2-5; 8 positions agree with TRBD2. J was trimmed by 2 bases and V by 2 bases; bases with no gene match: 13. Germline CDR1 reads LNHDA; CDR2 reads SQIVND (reference sequence). CDR3 length: 18 residues. The full variable domain, its missing parts supplied by reference TRBV19 and TRBJ2-5, is DGGITQSPKYLFRKEGQNVTLSCEQNLNHDAMYWYRQDPGQGLRLIYYSQIVNDFQKGDIAEGYSVSREKKESFPLTVTSAQKNPTAFYLCASSITASGRGGQETQYFGPGTRLLVL.

The V call is TRBV5-1, the J call TRBJ1-4, with D hard to call. Deletions cut 2 bases from V and 8 bases from J, with 13 bases between. From germline, CDR1 is SGHRS and CDR2 YFSETQ. CDR3 size: 14 residues. The DNA for the CDR3 is TGCGCCAGCAGCTTTGGGCAGTCGAGAGAAAAACTGTTTTTT. This gives the protein CASSFGQSREKLFF.

The chain recombines TRBV27 with TRBJ2-3; tentatively, D is TRBD1 (5 bases). The V end lost 0 bases, the J end lost 6 bases, and 22 bases lay between the germline ends. This CDR3 spans 18 amino acids. From germline, CDR1 is MNHEY and CDR2 SMNVEV (reference sequence). CDR3 sequence: CASSLSHALQVEQDTQYF. Here the CDR3 DNA reads TGTGCCAGCAGTTTATCCCACGCCTTACAGGTGGAGCAGGATACGCAGTATTTT.

The chain has TRBV5-5 and TRBJ2-5; 7 bases line up with TRBD1. Germline CDR1 SGHKS, CDR2 YYEKEE (reference sequence). The CDR3 extends over 14 amino acids. Trimming at V came to 2 bases and at J to 4 bases, leaving 5 bases not matched to a gene. Here the CDR3 DNA reads TGTGCCAGCAGCTTCGGGGCAGGGGGAGAGACCCAGTACTTC. Protein: CASSFGAGGETQYF.

The chain joins TRBV19 to TRBJ1-6; D is ambiguous. V shed 1 base and J shed 5 bases, with 9 bases lying between them. The CDR3 consists of 15 residues. Germline values: CDR1 LNHDA, CDR2 SQIVND (reference sequence). CDR3 loop: CASSIGAGDNSPLHF. The CDR3 nucleotides read TGTGCCAGTAGTATAGGGGCAGGAGATAATTCACCCCTCCACTTT.

The chain links TRBV27 to TRBJ2-4; D is ambiguous. This CDR3 is 13 amino acids long. The germline CDR1 and CDR2 sequences are MNHEY and SMNVEV (reference sequence). Trimming shortened V by 3 bases and J by 6 bases, and 9 bases separated the two germline ends. DNA of the CDR3: TGTGCCAGCAGTTTGTCAAGAACAAACATTCAGTACTTC. Its translation is CASSLSRTNIQYF.

The chain combines TRBV29-1 with TRBJ1-4; 8 nucleotides match TRBD1. CDR3 size: 13 residues. After removal of 7 bases from V and 7 bases from J, the junction contained 8 bases not matched to a gene. In germline, CDR1 is SQVTM, CDR2 ANQGSEA. CDR3: CSAQDRGGEKLFF. The CDR3 DNA is TGCAGCGCCCAAGACAGGGGCGGTGAAAAACTGTTTTTT.

J is TRBJ1-5 and V is TRBV19; D may be TRBD1 (5 bases). Trimming left V 4 bases short and J 0 bases short, with 13 bases between. The CDR3 sequence is 16 residues long. Germline values: CDR1 LNHDA, CDR2 SQIVND (reference sequence). The CDR3 loop is CASSRQGIPSNQPQHF. As DNA, the CDR3 is TGTGCCAGTAGTAGGCAGGGTATCCCTAGCAATCAGCCCCAGCATTTT.

This chain links TRBV4-2 with TRBJ2-5; D remains unclear. The V end lost 5 bases, the J end lost 2 bases, and 24 bases lay between the germline ends. The V gene's germline CDR1 is LGHNA and CDR2 YNFKEQ. The CDR3 spans 18 residues. CDR3 sequence reads: CASSKKKGSNLQQETQYF. Here the CDR3 DNA reads TGTGCCAGCAGCAAAAAAAAAGGCTCCAACCTCCAACAAGAGACCCAGTACTTC.

The CDR3: CASSFSGVPYNEQFF. CDR3 DNA sequence: TGTGCCAGCAGCTTTAGCGGGGTCCCCTACAATGAGCAGTTCTTC. V gene TRBV5-4 combines with J gene TRBJ2-1; 8 nucleotides align to TRBD2. The V and J ends lost 2 bases and 2 bases, in that order; junction bases with no gene match: 3. In germline, CDR1 is SGHNT, CDR2 YYREEE (reference sequence). CDR3 size: 15 residues.

V and J are TRBV12-2 and TRBJ1-4; the table's D call of TRBD1 was not tested on the DNA. TRBV12-2 is labeled a pseudogene. The CDR3 runs 16 residues. The CDR3: CASRPQGGRTYEKLFF. The DNA for the CDR3 is TGTGCAAGTCGCCCCCAAGGTGGGCGAACATATGAAAAACTGTTTTTT.

The chain couples TRBV5-1 to TRBJ2-1; D unclear. CDR1 is SGHRS, CDR2 YFSETQ, per germline. Trimming took 0 bases from V and 5 from J, leaving 12 bases between them. CDR3 length: 15 residues. The CDR3 protein is CASSLAGLAHNEQFF. The CDR3 DNA sequence: TGCGCCAGCAGCTTGGCCGGGCTGGCCCACAATGAGCAGTTCTTC.